One and the same sample provided the 22 T cell receptor beta chains below, sequenced in a study of T-cell reconstitution after alpha-beta-depleted transplantation in children. TCRbeta library construction was performed incorporating unique molecular identifiers. TCRdb redid the calling of the PCR reads with MiXCR, one entry per CDR3 protein. Among some 150,000 distinct CDR3 sequences listed, around 8.5% were seen once. Sequencing used PBMCs, mostly from graft donor cells, obtained 180 days after TCRalphabeta/CD19-depleted stem cell transplant. The receptors originated from a female patient between 2 and 15 years old who had a stem cell transplant for congenital amegakaryocytic thrombocytopenia, so the T cells may come from the graft donor.

This clonotype was seen many times. The rearrangement joins TRBV18 to TRBJ1-1; weak D call: TRBD1 (6 bases). With 6 bases removed from V and 3 bases from J, the gap between germline ends came to 14 bases. The CDR3 sequence is 14 residues long. CDR1 is KGHSH, CDR2 LQKENI, per germline. The CDR3, as DNA: TGTGCCAGCTCCCCGGGGGCAGGGGACACTGAAGCTTTCTTT. This codes for CASSPGAGDTEAFF.

This clonotype came up many times. V and J are TRBV20-1 and TRBJ1-4, with 8 bases identical to TRBD1. The CDR3 extends over 13 amino acids. V lost 4 bases, J lost 7 bases, and 5 bases stayed unmatched. Looked up from germline, CDR1 is DFQATT and CDR2 is SNEGSKA (reference sequence). The CDR3 reads CSAIRTGTEKLFF. Written as DNA, the CDR3 is TGCAGTGCTATTAGGACAGGGACTGAAAAACTGTTTTTT.

This clonotype appeared many times. The gene calls are TRBV10-3 and TRBJ1-6, with unresolved D. Germline V lookup: CDR1 ENHRY, CDR2 SYGVKD. The CDR3 has 13 residues. V shed 7 bases and J shed 5 bases, with 9 bases lying between them. CDR3 in DNA: TGTGCCATCAAATACGGAAATAATTCACCCCTCCACTTT. Amino acids: CAIKYGNNSPLHF.

This clonotype showed up many times. The chain couples TRBV10-3 to TRBJ2-3, with 8 positions matching TRBD1. In germline, CDR1 is ENHRY, CDR2 SYGVKD. Unmatched junction bases numbered 7, after V lost 5 bases and J lost 3 bases. The CDR3 contains 15 residues. The CDR3 coding sequence is TGTGCCATCAGTACGACAGGGGAGTCGACAGATACGCAGTATTTT. Protein product: CAISTTGESTDTQYF.

This clonotype was counted many times. As DNA, the CDR3 is TGTGCCAGCTCACCAGTGCGGGGGGACTCGGAGCAGTACTTC. This encodes CASSPVRGDSEQYF. The chain uses TRBV18 and TRBJ2-7, with TRBD2 identical over 8 bases. The CDR3 covers 14 residues. Unmatched junction bases numbered 7, after V lost 2 bases and J lost 7 bases. Germline CDR1 KGHSH, CDR2 LQKENI.

This clonotype was found many times. The CDR3: CAISAPGQGPTGELFF. Written as DNA, the CDR3 is TGTGCCATCAGTGCCCCAGGACAGGGACCGACCGGGGAGCTGTTTTTT. The chain is built from TRBV10-3 and TRBJ2-2, with 8 bases matching TRBD1. The CDR3 length is 16 residues. Germline CDR1 is ENHRY and CDR2 is SYGVKD. The V gene end was trimmed by 4 bases and the J gene end by 5 bases; junction bases not matched to a gene: 9.

The genes are TRBV25-1 and TRBJ2-2, with D uncertain. Trimming left V 4 bases short and J 2 bases short, with 5 bases between. Looked up from germline, CDR1 is MGHDK and CDR2 is SYGVNS. The CDR3 is 13 amino acids. The CDR3 DNA sequence: TGTGCCAGCAGTGTCCATAACACCGGGGAGCTGTTTTTT. It translates to CASSVHNTGELFF.

V usage is TRBV7-9 and J usage is TRBJ1-2, with TRBD1 matching 7 bases. The CDR3 extends over 13 amino acids. V was clipped by 3 bases and J by 8 bases; unmatched bases: 6. Germline CDR1 SEHNR, CDR2 FQNEAQ (reference sequence). The CDR3 loop reads CASSFGDREGYTF. As DNA, the CDR3 is TGTGCCAGCAGCTTTGGTGACAGGGAAGGCTACACCTTC.

DNA of the CDR3: TGTGCCAGCAGTGTCACCGGGGGGGCCGCGAGCGCCTATAATTCACCCCTCCACTTT. This codes for CASSVTGGAASAYNSPLHF. The J gene is TRBJ1-6, the V gene TRBV2, with D perhaps matching TRBD1 (6 bases). CDR3 length: 19 residues. V gave up 4 bases and J gave up 2 bases, with 21 bases separating them. From germline, CDR1 is SNHLY and CDR2 FYNNEI.

This clonotype has at least ten counts. The chain employs TRBV20-1 and TRBJ2-7, with unresolved D. The germline gives CDR1 DFQATT, CDR2 SNEGSKA (reference sequence). V was pared by 3 bases and J by 4 bases, with 10 bases between. CDR3 length: 12 amino acids. The CDR3 nucleotides are TGCAGTGCTAGTTCTCGGGCATACGAGCAGTACTTC. It yields the protein CSASSRAYEQYF.

This clonotype was recorded many times. The chain recombines TRBV2 with TRBJ2-7, with D perhaps TRBD1 (6 bases). The CDR3 sequence is 15 residues long. V was trimmed by 4 bases and J by 2 bases, leaving 15 bases between them. CDR1 is SNHLY and CDR2 is FYNNEI in the germline V gene. This chain's CDR3 is CASSVATGFTYEQYF. DNA of the CDR3: TGTGCCAGCAGTGTCGCTACAGGGTTTACCTACGAGCAGTACTTC.

This clonotype occurred a few times. The J gene is TRBJ2-3, the V gene TRBV6-1; 7 nucleotides align to TRBD1. Germline assignment: CDR1 MNHNS and CDR2 SASEGT. CDR3 length equals 15 residues. V was pared by 10 bases and J by 3 bases, with 13 bases of the junction left unmatched. CDR3 in DNA: TGTGCCACCGCGGTGAGGGGGCTTGATACAGATACGCAGTATTTT. Translated, it gives CATAVRGLDTDTQYF.

Only a few counts were recorded for this clonotype. The chain couples TRBV20-1 to TRBJ2-1; 8 nucleotides line up with TRBD2. In germline, CDR1 is DFQATT, CDR2 SNEGSKA (reference sequence). CDR3 size: 20 residues. Unmatched junction bases numbered 28, after V lost 3 bases and J lost 9 bases. CDR3 sequence: CSARWPEPKKGLGGSVEQFF. The CDR3 DNA follows: TGCAGTGCTAGGTGGCCTGAGCCTAAAAAGGGACTAGGGGGGTCGGTTGAGCAGTTCTTC.

The J gene is TRBJ1-2, the V gene TRBV20-1; D gene ambiguous. Germline V gene data show CDR1 as DFQATT and CDR2 as SNEGSKA (reference sequence). V was pared by 4 bases and J by 2 bases, with 5 bases between. The CDR3 is 11 residues long. CDR3 residues: CSAKVNYGYTF. CDR3 DNA sequence: TGCAGTGCTAAGGTGAACTATGGCTACACCTTC.

This clonotype was seen at least ten times. This sequence joins TRBV15 and TRBJ2-7; D may be TRBD1 (6 bases). Trimming left V 3 bases short and J 6 bases short, with 15 bases between. Per germline, CDR1 LNHNV and CDR2 YYDKDF (reference sequence). The CDR3 has 14 amino acids. CDR3 amino acids: CATSSHTGLPEQYF. The CDR3 nucleotides read TGTGCCACCAGCAGCCACACAGGGTTACCCGAGCAGTACTTC.

This clonotype was seen repeatedly, ten times or more. The chain combines TRBV28 with TRBJ1-4; possibly TRBD1 for D (5 bases). The V gene lost 4 bases and the J gene lost 8 bases, with 20 bases spanning the gap. The CDR3 covers 16 residues. Germline values: CDR1 MDHEN, CDR2 SYDVKM. The CDR3 spells CASSSTGRPRGEKLFF. The CDR3 DNA follows: TGTGCCAGCAGTTCAACGGGCCGTCCGAGGGGAGAAAAACTGTTTTTT. The full variable domain, its missing parts supplied by reference TRBV28 and TRBJ1-4, is DVKVTQSSRYLVKRTGEKVFLECVQDMDHENMFWYRQDPGLGLRLIYFSYDVKMKEKGDIPEGYSVSREKKERFSLILESASTNQTSMYLCASSSTGRPRGEKLFFGSGTQLSVL.

This clonotype was seen only a few times. The V call is TRBV4-3, the J call TRBJ1-5; no firm D call. V dropped 0 bases and J dropped 0 bases, with 6 bases sitting between them. The CDR3 has 15 residues. Looked up from germline, CDR1 is LGHNA and CDR2 is YSLEER. The CDR3: CASSQDGYSNQPQHF. The CDR3 nucleotides read TGCGCCAGCAGCCAAGACGGATATAGCAATCAGCCCCAGCATTTT.

The chain is built from TRBV6-2 or TRBV6-3 and TRBJ2-2; no firm D call. The CDR3 loop spans 12 amino acids. The germline gives CDR1 MNHEY, CDR2 SVGEGT. V lost 9 bases to trimming and J lost 4 bases, with 9 bases between them. CDR3 protein: CARRIGTGELFF. In DNA, the CDR3 is TGTGCCAGACGGATTGGCACCGGGGAGCTGTTTTTT.

V and J are TRBV4-1 and TRBJ1-2; TRBD1 aligns across 12 bases. The CDR3 loop spans 17 amino acids. CDR1 is MGHRA, CDR2 YSYEKL, per germline. V lost 3 bases and J lost 6; bases outside the gene matches: 11. CDR3 protein: CASSHPGQGARGNGYTF. The CDR3, as DNA: TGCGCCAGCAGCCACCCGGGACAGGGGGCGCGGGGGAATGGCTACACCTTC.

The chain has TRBV18 and TRBJ1-1, with TRBD1 as a possible D gene (5 bases). The CDR3 runs to 15 residues. Germline CDR1 is KGHSH and CDR2 is LQKENI. Trimming pared 0 bases from V and 5 bases from J, leaving 13 bases between. This chain's CDR3 is CASSPPSGRGTEAFF. The CDR3 DNA is TGTGCCAGCTCACCACCATCGGGGCGGGGGACTGAAGCTTTCTTT.

The CDR3 DNA sequence: TGCGCCAGCAGTCCTAATCAGGGAACCTACGAGCAGTACTTC. Amino acids: CASSPNQGTYEQYF. V usage is TRBV5-1 and J usage is TRBJ2-7; D is perhaps TRBD1 (5 bases). This CDR3 comprises 14 residues. V gave up 5 bases and J gave up 2 bases, with 14 bases separating them. From germline, CDR1 is SGHRS and CDR2 YFSETQ. The full variable domain, in which reference TRBV5-1 and TRBJ2-7 provide the parts outside the CDR3, is KAGVTQTPRYLIKTRGQQVTLSCSPISGHRSVSWYQQTPGQGLQFLFEYFSETQRNKGNFPGRFSGRQFSNSRSEMNVSTLELGDSALYLCASSPNQGTYEQYFGPGTRLTVT.

This clonotype has more than one count but fewer than ten. The gene calls are TRBV20-1 and TRBJ1-5; D not resolved. V lost 4 bases, J lost 4 bases, and 8 bases lay in between. From germline, CDR1 is DFQATT and CDR2 SNEGSKA (reference sequence). The CDR3 contains 12 residues. Here the CDR3 DNA reads TGCAGTGCTACCCCACCTAATCAGCCCCAGCATTTT. Amino acid sequence: CSATPPNQPQHF.